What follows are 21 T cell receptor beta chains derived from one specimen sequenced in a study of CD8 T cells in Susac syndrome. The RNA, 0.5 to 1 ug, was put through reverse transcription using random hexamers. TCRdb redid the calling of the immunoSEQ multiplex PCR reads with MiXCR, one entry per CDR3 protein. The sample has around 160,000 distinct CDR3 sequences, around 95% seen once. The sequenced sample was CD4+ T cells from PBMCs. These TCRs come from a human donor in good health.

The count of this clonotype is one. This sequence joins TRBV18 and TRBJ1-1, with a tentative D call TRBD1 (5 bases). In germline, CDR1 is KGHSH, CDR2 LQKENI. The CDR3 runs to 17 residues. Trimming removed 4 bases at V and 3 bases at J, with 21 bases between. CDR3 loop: CASSLRGAILTDTEAFF. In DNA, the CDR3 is TGTGCCAGCTCACTTCGAGGGGCGATTCTAACTGACACTGAAGCTTTCTTT.

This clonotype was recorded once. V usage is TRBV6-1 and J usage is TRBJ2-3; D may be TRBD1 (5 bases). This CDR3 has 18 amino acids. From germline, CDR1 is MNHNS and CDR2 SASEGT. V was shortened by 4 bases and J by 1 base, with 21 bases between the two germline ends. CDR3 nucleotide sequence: TGTGCCAGCAGTGTGGCAGGGTTTTCGGACACGGGCACAGATACGCAGTATTTT. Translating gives CASSVAGFSDTGTDTQYF.

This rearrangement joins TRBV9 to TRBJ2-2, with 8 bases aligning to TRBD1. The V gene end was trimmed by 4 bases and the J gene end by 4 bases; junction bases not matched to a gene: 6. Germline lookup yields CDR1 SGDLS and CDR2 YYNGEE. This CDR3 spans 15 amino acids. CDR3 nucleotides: TGTGCCAGCAGCACCCACAGGGGGGCCACCGGGGAGCTGTTTTTT. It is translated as CASSTHRGATGELFF.

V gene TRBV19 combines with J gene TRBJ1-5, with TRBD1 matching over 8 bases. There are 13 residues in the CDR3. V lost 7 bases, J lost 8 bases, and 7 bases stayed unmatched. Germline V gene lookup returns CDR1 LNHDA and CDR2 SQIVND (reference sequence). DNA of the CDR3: TGTGCCAGTACGGGACAGGATGGGAAGCCCCAGCATTTT. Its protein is CASTGQDGKPQHF.

CDR3 protein: CATRKGTGDSDTQYF. Written as DNA, the CDR3 is TGTGCCACCAGAAAGGGGACAGGGGATTCAGATACGCAGTATTTT. The V and J genes are TRBV15 and TRBJ2-3, with TRBD1 identical over 10 bases. The ends lost 6 bases at V and 4 bases at J; junction bases unmatched: 7. The CDR3 covers 15 residues. Per germline, CDR1 LNHNV and CDR2 YYDKDF (reference sequence).

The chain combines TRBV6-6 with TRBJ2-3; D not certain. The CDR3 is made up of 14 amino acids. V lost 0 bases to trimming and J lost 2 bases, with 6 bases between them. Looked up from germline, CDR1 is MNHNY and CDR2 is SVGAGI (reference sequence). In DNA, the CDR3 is TGTGCCAGCAGTTACTCGATCTCCACAGATACGCAGTATTTT. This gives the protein CASSYSISTDTQYF.

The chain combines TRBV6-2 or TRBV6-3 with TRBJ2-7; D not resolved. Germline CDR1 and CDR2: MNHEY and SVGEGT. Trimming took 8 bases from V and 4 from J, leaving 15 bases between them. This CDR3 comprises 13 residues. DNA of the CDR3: TGTGCCAGCCCCCATGCGCAAGCTTACGAGCAGTACTTC. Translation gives CASPHAQAYEQYF.

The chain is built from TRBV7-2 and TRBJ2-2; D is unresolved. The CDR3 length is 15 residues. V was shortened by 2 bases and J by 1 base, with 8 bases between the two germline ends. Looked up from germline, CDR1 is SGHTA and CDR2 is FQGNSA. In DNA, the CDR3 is TGTGCCAGCAGCTTACTCGGTTGGAACACCGGGGAGCTGTTTTTT. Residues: CASSLLGWNTGELFF.

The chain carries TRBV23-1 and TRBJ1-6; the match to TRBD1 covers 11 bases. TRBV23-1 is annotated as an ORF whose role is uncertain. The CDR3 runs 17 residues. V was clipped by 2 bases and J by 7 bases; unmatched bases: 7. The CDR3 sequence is CASSQPRDRGRNSPLHF. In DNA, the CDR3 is TGCGCCAGCAGTCAACCCCGGGACAGGGGGAGGAATTCACCCCTCCACTTT.

As DNA, the CDR3 is TGTGCCAGCAGTCGAGGGTTACCTGAAGCTTTCTTT. It translates to CASSRGLPEAFF. The chain carries TRBV12-3 or TRBV12-4 and TRBJ1-1; no clear D. V was shortened by 5 bases and J by 6 bases, with 10 bases between the two germline ends. The CDR3 covers 12 residues.

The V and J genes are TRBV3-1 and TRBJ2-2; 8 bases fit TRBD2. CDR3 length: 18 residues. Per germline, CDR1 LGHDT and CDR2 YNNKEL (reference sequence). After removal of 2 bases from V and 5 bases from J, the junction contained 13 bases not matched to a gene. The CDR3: CASSQKLIAASGTGELFF. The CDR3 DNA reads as TGTGCCAGCAGCCAAAAGCTCATCGCGGCTAGCGGGACCGGGGAGCTGTTTTTT. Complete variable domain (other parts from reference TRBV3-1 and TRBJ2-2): DTAVSQTPKYLVTQMGNDKSIKCEQNLGHDTMYWYKQDSKKFLKIMFSYNNKELIINETVPNRFSPKSPDKAHLNLHINSLELGDSAVYFCASSQKLIAASGTGELFFGEGSRLTVL.

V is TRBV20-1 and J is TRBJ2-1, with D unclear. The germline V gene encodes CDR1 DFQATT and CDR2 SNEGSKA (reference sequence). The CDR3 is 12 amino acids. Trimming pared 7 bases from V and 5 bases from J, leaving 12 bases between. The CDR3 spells CSVGGPNNEQFF. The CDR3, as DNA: TGCAGTGTAGGCGGCCCAAACAATGAGCAGTTCTTC.

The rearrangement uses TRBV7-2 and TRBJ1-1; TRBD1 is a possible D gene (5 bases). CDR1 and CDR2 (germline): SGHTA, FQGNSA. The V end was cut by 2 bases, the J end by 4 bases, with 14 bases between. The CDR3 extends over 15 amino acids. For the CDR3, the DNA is TGTGCCAGCAGCTTACTGGGGCGGTGGGGCACTGAAGCTTTCTTT. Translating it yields CASSLLGRWGTEAFF.

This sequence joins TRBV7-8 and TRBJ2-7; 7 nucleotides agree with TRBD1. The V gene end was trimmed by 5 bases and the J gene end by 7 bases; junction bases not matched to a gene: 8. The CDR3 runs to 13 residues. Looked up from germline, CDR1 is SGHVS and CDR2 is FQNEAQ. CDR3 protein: CASSGTGTAEQYF. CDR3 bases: TGTGCCAGCAGCGGAACCGGGACAGCTGAGCAGTACTTC.

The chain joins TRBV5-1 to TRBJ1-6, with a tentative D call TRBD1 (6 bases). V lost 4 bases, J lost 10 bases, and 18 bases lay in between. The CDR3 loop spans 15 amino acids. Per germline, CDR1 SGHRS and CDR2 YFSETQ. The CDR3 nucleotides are TGCGCCAGCAGCGAAACCACCCCGGGACACTCACCCCTCCACTTT. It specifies CASSETTPGHSPLHF.

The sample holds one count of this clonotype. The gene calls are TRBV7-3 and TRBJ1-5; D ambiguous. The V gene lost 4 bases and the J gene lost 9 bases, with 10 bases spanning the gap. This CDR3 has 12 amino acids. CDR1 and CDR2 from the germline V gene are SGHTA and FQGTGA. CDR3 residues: CASSSRRRPQHF. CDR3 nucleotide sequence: TGTGCCAGCAGCTCCAGGAGACGGCCCCAGCATTTT.

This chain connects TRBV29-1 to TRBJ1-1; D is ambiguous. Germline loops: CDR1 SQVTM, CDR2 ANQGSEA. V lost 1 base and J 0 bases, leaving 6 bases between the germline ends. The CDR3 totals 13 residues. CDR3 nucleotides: TGCAGCGTTGAAGGCGGTCTGAACACTGAAGCTTTCTTT. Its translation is CSVEGGLNTEAFF.

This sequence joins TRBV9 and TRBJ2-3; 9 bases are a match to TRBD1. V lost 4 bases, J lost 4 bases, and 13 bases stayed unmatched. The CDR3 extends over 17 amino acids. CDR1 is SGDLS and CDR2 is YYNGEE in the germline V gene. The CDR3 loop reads CASSKARQGVRADTQYF. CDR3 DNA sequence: TGTGCCAGCAGCAAAGCCCGACAGGGGGTACGAGCAGATACGCAGTATTTT.

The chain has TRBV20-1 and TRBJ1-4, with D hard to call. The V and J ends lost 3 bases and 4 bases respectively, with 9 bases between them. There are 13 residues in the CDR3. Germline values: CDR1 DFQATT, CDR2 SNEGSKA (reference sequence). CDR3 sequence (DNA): TGCAGTGCTAGTCACGGAGATAATGAAAAACTGTTTTTT. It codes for CSASHGDNEKLFF.

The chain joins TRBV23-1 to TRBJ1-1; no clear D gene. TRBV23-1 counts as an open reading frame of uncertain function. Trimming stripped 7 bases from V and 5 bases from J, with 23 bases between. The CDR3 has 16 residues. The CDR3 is CASKIPREKEGTEAFF. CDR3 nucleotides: TGCGCCAGCAAAATCCCCCGGGAAAAGGAGGGAACTGAAGCTTTCTTT.

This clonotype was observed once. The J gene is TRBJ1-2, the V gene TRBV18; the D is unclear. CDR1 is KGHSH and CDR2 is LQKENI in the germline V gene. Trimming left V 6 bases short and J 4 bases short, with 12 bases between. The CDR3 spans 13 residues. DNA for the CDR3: TGTGCCAGCTCTCTGGGATCCGTCTATGGCTACACCTTC. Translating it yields CASSLGSVYGYTF.